The entry that follows covers one T cell receptor beta chain sequence. Its antigen remains unknown. The sample comes from a study of T cells after yellow fever vaccination. In germline, CDR1 is SGDLS, CDR2 YYNGEE. The J segment lost 4 bases and the V segment lost 6 bases, leaving 7 bases of the junction unmatched. CDR3 length: 14 amino acids. Template switching by 5'RACE produced TCR cDNA, adding a universal primer site and UMIs. TCRdb passed the 5' RACE reads through MiXCR, listing each CDR3 protein once. The sample gives a few hundred thousand distinct CDR3 sequences, about 5.2% of which show up once; roughly 3.4% is in the top ten. Study-wide results and limits: Subsequent booster samples again held most clones from primary vaccination (96% CD4, just under 90% CD8). It was a small share of clonotypes that appeared in both CD4 and CD8 compartments. FACS-sorted repertoires might harbor abundant contaminating clonotypes from the bulk population.

The chain joins TRBV9 to TRBJ1-1; 9 bases are shared with TRBD1. The input for sequencing was CD4+ T cells sorted from PBMCs, taken on the day of the yellow fever booster vaccination. This clonotype was sampled from a man younger than 35 who received the YFV17D yellow fever vaccine. In DNA form, the CDR3 reads TGTGCCAGCACCCTGGGACAGGGATCCACTGAAGCTTTCTTT. It specifies CASTLGQGSTEAFF. The full variable domain, completed using reference TRBV9 and TRBJ1-1, is DSGVTQTPKHLITATGQRVTLRCSPRSGDLSVYWYQQSLDQGLQFLIQYYNGEERAKGNILERFSAQQFPDLHSELNLSSLELGDSALYFCASTLGQGSTEAFFGQGTRLTVV.